Below, one T cell receptor beta chain is given with its context. The antigen is unknown. The sample originates from a study of shared clonotypes between healthy human individuals. Findings of the study overall: It was the few donors that limited the genetic and exposure-history diversity represented.

In the authors' methods: Filtering differed, since immunoSEQ gave only junction sequences and no quality scores. Assay used: immunoSEQ multiplex PCR; TCRdb lists only in-frame clones, some missing. V and J calls and clone size are given by that table; D and trimming were obtained from the DNA. The table shows approximately 2,000,000 clones, with 85% to 95% occurring only once. CDR1 and CDR2 (germline): GTSNPN, SVGIG (reference sequence). V lost 5 bases to trimming and J lost 1 base, with 11 bases between them. There are 13 residues in the CDR3. CD45RO-negative CD8 cells positively selected for CCR7 made up the naive population, which excluded terminally differentiated effector memory CD45RA+ cells. Donors were healthy HIV-negative adults without recently reported acute infections or vaccinations.

Sequenced sample: naive CD8+ T cells from PBMCs. The V call is TRBV30, the J call TRBJ1-2; TRBD1 is a possible D gene (6 bases). This sequence was found in a man aged 18 to 35 in good health. Some clones in this sample may be carry-over from other donors' samples. The CDR3 sequence is CAWAGHYNYGYTF. CDR3 sequence (DNA): TGTGCCTGGGCGGGACACTATAACTATGGCTACACCTTC.